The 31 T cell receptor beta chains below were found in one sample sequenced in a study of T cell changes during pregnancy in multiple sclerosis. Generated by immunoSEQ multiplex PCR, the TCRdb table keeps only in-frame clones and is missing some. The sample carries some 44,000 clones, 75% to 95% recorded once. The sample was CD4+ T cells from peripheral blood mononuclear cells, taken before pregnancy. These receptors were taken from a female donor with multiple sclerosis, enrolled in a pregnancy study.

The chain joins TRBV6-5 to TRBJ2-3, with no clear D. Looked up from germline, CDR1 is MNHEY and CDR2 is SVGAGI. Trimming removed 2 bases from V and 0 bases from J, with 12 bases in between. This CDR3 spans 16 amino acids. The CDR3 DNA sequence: TGTGCCAGCAGTTACCAGAGCGAGTCAAGCACAGATACGCAGTATTTT. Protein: CASSYQSESSTDTQYF.

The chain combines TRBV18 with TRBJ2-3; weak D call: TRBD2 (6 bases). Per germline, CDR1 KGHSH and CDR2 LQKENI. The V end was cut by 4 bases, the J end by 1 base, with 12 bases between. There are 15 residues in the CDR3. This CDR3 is CASSRVPGGTDTQYF. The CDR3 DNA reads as TGTGCCAGCTCACGGGTCCCGGGGGGCACAGATACGCAGTATTTT.

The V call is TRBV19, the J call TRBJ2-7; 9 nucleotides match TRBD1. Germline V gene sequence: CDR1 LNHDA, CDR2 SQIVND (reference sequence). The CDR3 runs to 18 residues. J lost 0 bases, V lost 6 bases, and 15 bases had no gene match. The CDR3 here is CASSSQPGQGSGSYEQYF. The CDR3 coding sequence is TGTGCCAGTAGCAGCCAGCCGGGACAGGGATCGGGCTCCTACGAGCAGTACTTC.

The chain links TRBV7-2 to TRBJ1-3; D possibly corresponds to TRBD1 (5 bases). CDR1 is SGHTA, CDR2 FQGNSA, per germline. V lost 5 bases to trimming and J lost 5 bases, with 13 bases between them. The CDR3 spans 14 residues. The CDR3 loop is CASSNQGGRNTIYF. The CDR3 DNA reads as TGTGCCAGCAGCAACCAGGGAGGGAGAAACACCATATATTTT. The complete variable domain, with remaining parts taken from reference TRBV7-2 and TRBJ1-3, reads GAGVSQSPSNKVTEKGKDVELRCDPISGHTALYWYRQSLGQGLEFLIYFQGNSAPDKSGLPSDRFSAERTGGSVSTLTIQRTQQEDSAVYLCASSNQGGRNTIYFGEGSWLTVV.

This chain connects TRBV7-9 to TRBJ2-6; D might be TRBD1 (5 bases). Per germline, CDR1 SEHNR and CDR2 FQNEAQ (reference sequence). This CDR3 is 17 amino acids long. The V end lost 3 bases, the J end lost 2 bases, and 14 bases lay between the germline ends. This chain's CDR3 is CASSFGNLRAGANVLTF. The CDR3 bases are TGTGCCAGCAGCTTTGGGAATCTCAGGGCTGGGGCCAACGTCCTGACTTTC.

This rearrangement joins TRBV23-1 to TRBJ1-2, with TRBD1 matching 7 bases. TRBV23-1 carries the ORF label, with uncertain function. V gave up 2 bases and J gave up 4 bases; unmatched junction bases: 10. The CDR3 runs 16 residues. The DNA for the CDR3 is TGCGCCAGCAGTCAAGGACAGGCGACTTCGGCCTATGGCTACACCTTC. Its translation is CASSQGQATSAYGYTF.

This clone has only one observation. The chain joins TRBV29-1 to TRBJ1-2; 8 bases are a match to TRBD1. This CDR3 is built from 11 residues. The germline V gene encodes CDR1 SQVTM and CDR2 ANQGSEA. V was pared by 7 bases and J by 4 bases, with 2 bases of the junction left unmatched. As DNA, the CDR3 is TGCAGCGCCGGGACAGGCTATGGCTACACCTTC. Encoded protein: CSAGTGYGYTF.

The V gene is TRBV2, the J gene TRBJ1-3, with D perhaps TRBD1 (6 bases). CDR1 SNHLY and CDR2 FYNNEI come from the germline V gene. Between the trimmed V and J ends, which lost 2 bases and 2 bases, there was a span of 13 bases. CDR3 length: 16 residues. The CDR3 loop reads CASSEKQGVAGNTIYF. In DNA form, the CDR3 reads TGTGCCAGCAGTGAAAAACAGGGCGTCGCTGGAAACACCATATATTTT.

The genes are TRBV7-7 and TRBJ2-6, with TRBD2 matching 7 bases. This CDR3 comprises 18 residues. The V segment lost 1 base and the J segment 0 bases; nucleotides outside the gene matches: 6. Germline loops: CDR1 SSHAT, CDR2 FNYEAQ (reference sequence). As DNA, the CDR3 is TGTGCCAGCAGCTTAGATGGGGGAGGGCTCTCTGGGGCCAACGTCCTGACTTTC. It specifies CASSLDGGGLSGANVLTF.

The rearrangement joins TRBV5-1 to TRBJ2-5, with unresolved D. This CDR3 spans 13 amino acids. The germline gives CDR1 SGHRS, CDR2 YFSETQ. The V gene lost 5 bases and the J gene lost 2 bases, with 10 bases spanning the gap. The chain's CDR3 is CASRNQEQETQYF. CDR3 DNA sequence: TGCGCCAGCAGAAATCAGGAACAAGAGACCCAGTACTTC.

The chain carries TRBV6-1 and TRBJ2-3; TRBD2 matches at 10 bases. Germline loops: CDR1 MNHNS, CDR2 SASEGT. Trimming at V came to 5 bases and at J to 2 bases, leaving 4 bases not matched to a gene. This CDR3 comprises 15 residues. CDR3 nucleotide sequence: TGTGCCAGCAGTCGGACTAGCGGCCACACAGATACGCAGTATTTT. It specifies CASSRTSGHTDTQYF.

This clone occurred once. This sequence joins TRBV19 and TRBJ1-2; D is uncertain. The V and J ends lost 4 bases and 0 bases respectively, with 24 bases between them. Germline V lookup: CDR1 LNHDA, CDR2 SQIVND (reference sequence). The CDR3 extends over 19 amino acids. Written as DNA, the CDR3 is TGTGCCAGTAGTACTTCCTCCCCCCAGGCTAACCCTTCTAACTATGGCTACACCTTC. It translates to CASSTSSPQANPSNYGYTF.

The CDR3, as DNA: TGTGCCAGTAGCGACTTCCTGACAGGGAGCAATCAGCCCCAGCATTTT. It yields the protein CASSDFLTGSNQPQHF. The chain links TRBV19 to TRBJ1-5; TRBD1 agrees at 7 bases. The CDR3 covers 16 residues. V dropped 6 bases and J dropped 1; count of bases not matched to a gene: 9. CDR1 is LNHDA and CDR2 is SQIVND in the germline V gene (reference sequence).

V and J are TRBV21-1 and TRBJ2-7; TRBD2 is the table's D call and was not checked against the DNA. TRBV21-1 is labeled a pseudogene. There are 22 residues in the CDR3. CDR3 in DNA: TGTGCCAGCACCCTACTACACTTCCGGGACTACGAGCGGGAAACCACATCCTACGAGCAGTACTTC. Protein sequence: CASTLLHFRDYERETTSYEQYF.

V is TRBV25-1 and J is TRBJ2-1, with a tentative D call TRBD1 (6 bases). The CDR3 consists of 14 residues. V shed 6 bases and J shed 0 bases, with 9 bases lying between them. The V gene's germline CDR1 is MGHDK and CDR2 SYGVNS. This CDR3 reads CASRGQSSYNEQFF. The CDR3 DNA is TGTGCCAGCAGGGGACAAAGCTCCTACAATGAGCAGTTCTTC.

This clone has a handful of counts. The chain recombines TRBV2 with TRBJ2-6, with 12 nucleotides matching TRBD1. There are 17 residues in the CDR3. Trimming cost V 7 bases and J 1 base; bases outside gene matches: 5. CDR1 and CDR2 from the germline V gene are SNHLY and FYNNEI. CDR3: CASTGTGGRSGANVLTF. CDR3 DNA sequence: TGTGCCAGCACCGGGACAGGGGGCCGGTCTGGGGCCAACGTCCTGACTTTC.

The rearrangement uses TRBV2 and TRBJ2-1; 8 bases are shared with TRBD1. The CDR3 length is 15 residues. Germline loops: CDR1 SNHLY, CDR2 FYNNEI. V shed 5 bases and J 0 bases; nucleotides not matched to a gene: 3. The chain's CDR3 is CASSRDRSSYNEQFF. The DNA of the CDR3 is TGTGCCAGCAGTCGGGACAGGAGCTCCTACAATGAGCAGTTCTTC.

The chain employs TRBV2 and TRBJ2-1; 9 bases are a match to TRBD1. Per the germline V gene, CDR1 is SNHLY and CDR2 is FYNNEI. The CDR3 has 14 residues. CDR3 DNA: TGTGCTAATAAAAAGGACAGGGGCTCCAATGAGCAGTTCTTC. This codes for CANKKDRGSNEQFF.

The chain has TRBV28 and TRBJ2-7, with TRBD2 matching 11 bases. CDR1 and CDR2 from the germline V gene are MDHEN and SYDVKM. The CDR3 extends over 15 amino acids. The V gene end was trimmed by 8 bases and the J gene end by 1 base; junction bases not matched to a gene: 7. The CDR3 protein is CASLGGTSGSYEQYF. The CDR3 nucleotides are TGTGCCAGCCTAGGCGGGACTAGCGGATCCTACGAGCAGTACTTC.

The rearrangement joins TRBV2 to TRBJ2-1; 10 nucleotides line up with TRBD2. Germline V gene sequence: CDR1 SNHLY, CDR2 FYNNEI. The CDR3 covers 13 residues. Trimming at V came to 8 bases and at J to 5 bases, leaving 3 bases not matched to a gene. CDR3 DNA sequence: TGTGCCAGCCGGACTAGCGGTCACAATGAGCAGTTCTTC. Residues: CASRTSGHNEQFF.

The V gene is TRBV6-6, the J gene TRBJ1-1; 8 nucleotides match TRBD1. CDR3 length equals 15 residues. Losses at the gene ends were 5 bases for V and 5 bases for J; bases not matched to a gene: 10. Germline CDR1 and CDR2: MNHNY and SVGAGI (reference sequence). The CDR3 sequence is CASSPGQGSKTEAFF. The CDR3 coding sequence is TGTGCCAGCAGTCCCGGACAGGGAAGCAAGACTGAAGCTTTCTTT.

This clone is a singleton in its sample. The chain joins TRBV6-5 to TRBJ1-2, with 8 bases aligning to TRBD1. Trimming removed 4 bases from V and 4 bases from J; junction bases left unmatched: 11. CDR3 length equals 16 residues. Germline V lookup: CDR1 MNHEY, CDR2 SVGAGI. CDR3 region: CASSLISTGGPYGYTF. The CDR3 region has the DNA TGTGCCAGCAGTTTAATCTCTACAGGGGGGCCCTATGGCTACACCTTC.

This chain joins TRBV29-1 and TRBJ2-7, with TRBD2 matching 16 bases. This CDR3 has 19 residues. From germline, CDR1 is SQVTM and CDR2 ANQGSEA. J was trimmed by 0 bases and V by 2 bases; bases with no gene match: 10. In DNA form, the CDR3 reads TGCAGCGTTGAAAAATGGGGGACTAGCGGGAGGGGGAGCTCCTACGAGCAGTACTTC. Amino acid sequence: CSVEKWGTSGRGSSYEQYF.

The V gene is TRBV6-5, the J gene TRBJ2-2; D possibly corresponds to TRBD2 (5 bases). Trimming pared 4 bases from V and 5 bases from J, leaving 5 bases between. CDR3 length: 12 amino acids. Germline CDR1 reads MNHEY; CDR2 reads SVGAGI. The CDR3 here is CASSSGTGELFF. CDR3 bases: TGTGCCAGCAGTTCGGGGACCGGGGAGCTGTTTTTT.

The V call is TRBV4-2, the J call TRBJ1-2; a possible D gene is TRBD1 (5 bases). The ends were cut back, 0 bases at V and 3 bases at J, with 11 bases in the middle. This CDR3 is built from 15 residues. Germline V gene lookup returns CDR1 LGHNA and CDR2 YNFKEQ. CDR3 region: CASSQERGRDYGYTF. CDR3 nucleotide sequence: TGTGCCAGCAGCCAAGAAAGGGGTCGGGACTATGGCTACACCTTC.

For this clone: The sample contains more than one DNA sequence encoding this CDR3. This CDR3 is CASSRPGSYEQYF. In DNA form, the CDR3 reads TGTGCCAGCAGTCGTCCTGGTAGCTACGAGCAGTACTTC. V and J are TRBV6-5 and TRBJ2-7; D is ambiguous. This CDR3 spans 13 amino acids. V was shortened by 5 bases and J by 3 bases, with 11 bases between the two germline ends. The germline V gene encodes CDR1 MNHEY and CDR2 SVGAGI.

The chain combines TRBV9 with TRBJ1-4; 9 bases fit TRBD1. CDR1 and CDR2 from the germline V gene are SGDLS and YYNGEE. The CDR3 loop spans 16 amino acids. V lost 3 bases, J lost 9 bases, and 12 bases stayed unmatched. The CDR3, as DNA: TGTGCCAGCAGCGCCATGCGGGGGACAGGGTACCAAAAACTGTTTTTT. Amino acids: CASSAMRGTGYQKLFF. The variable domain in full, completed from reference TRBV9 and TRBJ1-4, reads DSGVTQTPKHLITATGQRVTLRCSPRSGDLSVYWYQQSLDQGLQFLIQYYNGEERAKGNILERFSAQQFPDLHSELNLSSLELGDSALYFCASSAMRGTGYQKLFFGSGTQLSVL.

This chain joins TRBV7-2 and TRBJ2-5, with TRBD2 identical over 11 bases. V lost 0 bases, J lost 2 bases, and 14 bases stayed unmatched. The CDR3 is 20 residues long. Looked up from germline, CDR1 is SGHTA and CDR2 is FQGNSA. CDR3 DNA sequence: TGTGCCAGCAGCTTAGCCACCCGTGGTAGCGGGGGGGCTTGGCAAGAGACCCAGTACTTC. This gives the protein CASSLATRGSGGAWQETQYF.

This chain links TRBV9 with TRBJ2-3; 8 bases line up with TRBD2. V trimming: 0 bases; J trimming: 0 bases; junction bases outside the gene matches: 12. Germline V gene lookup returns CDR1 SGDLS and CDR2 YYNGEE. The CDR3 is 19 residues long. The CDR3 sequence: CASSVGVGGAPLSTDTQYF. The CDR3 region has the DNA TGTGCCAGCAGCGTAGGGGTCGGGGGGGCCCCCCTTAGCACAGATACGCAGTATTTT.

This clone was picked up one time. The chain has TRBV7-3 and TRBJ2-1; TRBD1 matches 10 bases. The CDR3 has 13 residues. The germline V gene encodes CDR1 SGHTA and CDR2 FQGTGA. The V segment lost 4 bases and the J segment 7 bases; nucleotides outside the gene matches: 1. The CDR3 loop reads CASSWDRGNEQFF. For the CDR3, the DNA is TGTGCCAGCAGCTGGGACAGGGGTAATGAGCAGTTCTTC.

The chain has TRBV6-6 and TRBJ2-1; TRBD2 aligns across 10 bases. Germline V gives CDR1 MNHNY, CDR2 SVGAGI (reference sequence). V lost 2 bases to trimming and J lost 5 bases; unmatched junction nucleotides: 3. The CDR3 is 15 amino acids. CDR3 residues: CASSYGSGGHNEQFF. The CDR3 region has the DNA TGTGCCAGCAGTTACGGTAGCGGGGGGCACAATGAGCAGTTCTTC.